A single sample gave rise to the 18 T cell receptor beta chains below, sequenced in a study of patients and donors after allogeneic stem cell transplantation (dated by TCRdb to 2020 to 2022). Library preparation employed RT-PCR. TCRdb shows the sequencer as NextSeq 550. In TCRdb, the public reads were trimmed at Q25 with fastp and aligned with MiXCR, with productive beta chains retained. Each entry is one CDR3 protein sequence, shown with its most common DNA and genes. The sample table holds approximately 430,000 distinct CDR3 sequences, of which 16% were seen once. Of the sample, roughly 7.2% falls within the top ten clones. The sequencing input was blood, either unsorted or a sorted T cell fraction (not recorded which). The receptor source for this set is a human donor who was either an allogeneic HSCT recipient or a stem cell or donor lymphocyte infusion donor (not recorded which). It is not recorded whose cells these are; they may come from a transplant donor.

This rearrangement joins TRBV7-2 to TRBJ1-2; TRBD1 aligns across 7 bases. The CDR3 sequence is 14 residues long. V lost 2 bases and J lost 4; bases outside the gene matches: 4. Germline V gene data show CDR1 as SGHTA and CDR2 as FQGNSA. The CDR3 spells CASSLPTGSYGYTF. The CDR3 DNA sequence: TGTGCCAGCAGCTTACCGACAGGGAGCTATGGCTACACCTTC.

This rearrangement joins TRBV11-2 to TRBJ2-1; 7 bases fit TRBD2. The germline gives CDR1 SGHAT, CDR2 FQNNGV. Losses at the gene ends were 8 bases for V and 10 bases for J; bases not matched to a gene: 5. The CDR3 is 11 residues long. The CDR3 DNA reads as TGTGCCAGCGGAAGCGGGGAAGAGCAGTTCTTC. It codes for CASGSGEEQFF.

The chain combines TRBV4-2 with TRBJ2-3; 9 bases are a match to TRBD1. Unmatched junction bases numbered 14, after V lost 0 bases and J lost 4 bases. Germline V CDR1 and CDR2: LGHNA, YNFKEQ. The CDR3 has 19 residues. Written as DNA, the CDR3 is TGTGCCAGCAGCCAAGATATGGGGACAGGGTTACCCCGTCCAGATACGCAGTATTTT. It is translated as CASSQDMGTGLPRPDTQYF.

The genes are TRBV6-5 and TRBJ2-1, with 11 bases matching TRBD2. The CDR3 loop spans 16 amino acids. V shed 0 bases, J shed 8 bases, and the junction held 6 bases outside the gene matches. From germline, CDR1 is MNHEY and CDR2 SVGAGI. CDR3 region: CASSYSTSGDGYEQFF. Written as DNA, the CDR3 is TGTGCCAGCAGTTACTCGACTAGCGGGGATGGGTATGAGCAGTTCTTC.

This clonotype was detected only a few times. The rearrangement links TRBV5-1 to TRBJ2-1, with 10 bases aligning to TRBD2. J was trimmed by 6 bases and V by 4 bases; bases with no gene match: 10. This CDR3 spans 16 amino acids. Germline V gene sequence: CDR1 SGHRS, CDR2 YFSETQ. The CDR3 loop reads CASSPRLAGNSNEQFF. The CDR3 nucleotides read TGCGCCAGCAGCCCCAGACTAGCGGGTAACTCCAATGAGCAGTTCTTC. Filled out from reference TRBV5-1 and TRBJ2-1, the complete variable domain reads KAGVTQTPRYLIKTRGQQVTLSCSPISGHRSVSWYQQTPGQGLQFLFEYFSETQRNKGNFPGRFSGRQFSNSRSEMNVSTLELGDSALYLCASSPRLAGNSNEQFFGPGTRLTVL.

CDR3 sequence (DNA): TGTGCCAGCCGACGACCCTCGAACACTGAAGCTTTCTTT. Translated: CASRRPSNTEAFF. The chain carries TRBV7-3 and TRBJ1-1, with no clear D. Germline V gene lookup returns CDR1 SGHTA and CDR2 FQGTGA. CDR3 size: 13 residues. V was trimmed by 8 bases and J by 1 base, leaving 11 bases between them.

In its sample, this clonotype was seen a few times. The chain links TRBV7-8 to TRBJ2-2, with D possibly matching TRBD2 (6 bases). Germline V gene data show CDR1 as SGHVS and CDR2 as FQNEAQ. V was clipped by 1 base and J by 6 bases, with 12 bases between them. The CDR3 runs 15 residues. The CDR3 here is CASSLDRLVAGELFF. The CDR3 nucleotides read TGTGCCAGCAGCTTAGACAGACTAGTTGCCGGGGAGCTGTTTTTT.

The CDR3: CASSLRLAGEETQYF. The CDR3 nucleotides are TGTGCCAGCAGCCTCCGACTAGCGGGGGAAGAGACCCAGTACTTC. V and J are TRBV9 and TRBJ2-5; 12 bases agree with TRBD2. V lost 4 bases to trimming and J lost 3 bases; unmatched junction nucleotides: 4. Germline CDR1 is SGDLS and CDR2 is YYNGEE. The CDR3 consists of 15 residues.

The chain combines TRBV24-1 with TRBJ2-1; no definite D call. Trimming pared 4 bases from V and 4 bases from J, leaving 13 bases between. The CDR3 is 15 amino acids. Per germline, CDR1 KGHDR and CDR2 SFDVKD. CDR3: CATSDQTGYYNEQFF. As DNA, the CDR3 is TGTGCCACCAGTGACCAGACCGGGTATTACAATGAGCAGTTCTTC.

This clonotype occurred a few times. J is TRBJ2-7 and V is TRBV2, with 16 bases matching TRBD2. CDR3 size: 15 residues. With V trimmed by 6 bases and J by 5 bases, 4 bases remained unmatched. Germline loops: CDR1 SNHLY, CDR2 FYNNEI. CDR3 sequence reads: CASRGLAGGPDEQYF. CDR3 in DNA: TGTGCCAGCAGGGGACTAGCGGGAGGGCCTGACGAGCAGTACTTC. Drawing the rest from reference TRBV2 and TRBJ2-7, the complete variable domain is EPEVTQTPSHQVTQMGQEVILRCVPISNHLYFYWYRQILGQKVEFLVSFYNNEISEKSEIFDDQFSVERPDGSNFTLKIRSTKLEDSAMYFCASRGLAGGPDEQYFGPGTRLTVT.

This chain joins TRBV6-2 or TRBV6-3 and TRBJ2-7, with 12 nucleotides matching TRBD2. Germline values: CDR1 MNHEY, CDR2 SVGEGT. Germline trimming cut 6 bases from V and 5 bases from J; bases unmatched to any gene: 11. The length of the CDR3 is 16 residues. CDR3 coding DNA: TGTGCCAGCAGAGAACTAGCGGGGGGCCCTTACAACGAGCAGTACTTC. This encodes CASRELAGGPYNEQYF.

In its sample, this clonotype was seen a few times. This chain connects TRBV20-1 to TRBJ2-2; a possible D gene is TRBD1 (6 bases). The CDR3 contains 15 residues. Germline V gives CDR1 DFQATT, CDR2 SNEGSKA (reference sequence). Between the trimmed V and J ends, which lost 3 bases and 6 bases, there was a span of 17 bases. CDR3 DNA sequence: TGCAGTGCTAGTGACCCGGGACAAATTTCCGGGGAGCTGTTTTTT. It codes for CSASDPGQISGELFF.

The CDR3 is CSARERLGLYNEQFF. In DNA form, the CDR3 reads TGCAGTGCTAGAGAACGGCTAGGCCTATACAATGAGCAGTTCTTC. The chain combines TRBV20-1 with TRBJ2-1; D not certain. This CDR3 contains 15 residues. Germline loops: CDR1 DFQATT, CDR2 SNEGSKA (reference sequence). Between the trimmed V and J ends, which lost 0 bases and 4 bases, there was a span of 13 bases.

The J gene is TRBJ2-5, the V gene TRBV6-2 or TRBV6-3; D is ambiguous. The V and J ends lost 2 bases and 5 bases respectively, with 9 bases between them. CDR1 is MNHEY, CDR2 SVGEGT, per germline. The CDR3 runs to 13 residues. CDR3 coding DNA: TGTGCCAGCAGTTACAGGGTGGTGGAGACCCAGTACTTC. Translating it yields CASSYRVVETQYF.

This clonotype has more than one count but fewer than ten. V is TRBV3-1 and J is TRBJ2-7; 12 nucleotides line up with TRBD2. This CDR3 spans 16 amino acids. V lost 1 base, J lost 7 bases, and 8 bases stayed unmatched. CDR1 LGHDT and CDR2 YNNKEL come from the germline V gene (reference sequence). DNA for the CDR3: TGTGCCAGCAGCCAAGCCCGACTAGCGGGAGCTTATGAGCAGTACTTC. Translated, it gives CASSQARLAGAYEQYF.

This clonotype has only a few counts. This chain connects TRBV10-3 to TRBJ2-7, with 10 positions matching TRBD2. This CDR3 has 17 amino acids. Unmatched junction bases numbered 13, after V lost 5 bases and J lost 3 bases. The germline V gene has CDR1 ENHRY and CDR2 SYGVKD. As DNA, the CDR3 is TGTGCCATCAGTATGCAACGGACTAGCGGAGGGGACTACGAGCAGTACTTC. Protein: CAISMQRTSGGDYEQYF.

V usage is TRBV27 and J usage is TRBJ1-1; D not resolved. This CDR3 is 15 amino acids long. V lost 3 bases and J lost 5, with 16 bases in between. CDR1 is MNHEY, CDR2 SMNVEV, per germline (reference sequence). Here the CDR3 reads CASSLGAGRRTEAFF. For the CDR3, the DNA is TGTGCCAGCAGTTTGGGCGCAGGCCGCCGGACTGAAGCTTTCTTT.

This clonotype was detected a few times. The V call is TRBV19, the J call TRBJ1-6; 7 bases fit TRBD1. The CDR3 covers 14 residues. In germline, CDR1 is LNHDA, CDR2 SQIVND (reference sequence). Unmatched junction bases numbered 5, after V lost 6 bases and J lost 6 bases. The DNA for the CDR3 is TGTGCCAGTAGGATGGACAGGACTAATTCACCCCTCCACTTT. Translating gives CASRMDRTNSPLHF.